These T cell receptor beta chains were read from a single sample in a study of blood T cell repertoires in COVID-19. The repertoire was sequenced with immunoSEQ multiplex PCR; TCRdb's copy has only in-frame clones and lacks some. This table has more than 350,000 clones, 85% to 90% appearing once. Input material: PBMCs or T cells enriched from blood (not recorded which). These receptors were obtained from a man aged 18 to 30 who had recovered from COVID-19. The CDR3 runs from the conserved cysteine through the conserved F or W. The D gene is left open where the match is weak. Part of the rows lack a size; the others show once, few, many or a class for expanded clones.

cdr3_aa: CASSLDGSSPYEQYF; cdr3_nt: TGCGCCAGCAGCTTGGACGGGTCAAGCCCTTACGAGCAGTACTTC; j_call: TRBJ2-7; clone_size: .; v_call: TRBV5-1; d_call: .
cdr3_aa: CASSYSGGSAEKLFF; cdr3_nt: TGTGCCAGCAGTTACTCGGGGGGATCGGCAGAAAAACTGTTTTTT; j_call: TRBJ1-4; clone_size: .; v_call: TRBV6-5; d_call: .
cdr3_aa: CASGTGGPDTEAFF; cdr3_nt: TGCGCCAGCGGAACAGGGGGCCCCGACACTGAAGCTTTCTTT; j_call: TRBJ1-1; clone_size: .; v_call: TRBV5-1; d_call: TRBD1
cdr3_aa: CASSDQESYNSPLHF; cdr3_nt: TGTGCCAGCAGTGATCAGGAATCCTATAATTCACCCCTCCACTTT; j_call: TRBJ1-6; clone_size: .; v_call: TRBV2; d_call: .
cdr3_aa: CASSEDTGSYGYTF; cdr3_nt: TGTGCCAGCAGTGAGGACACAGGGTCCTATGGCTACACCTTC; j_call: TRBJ1-2; clone_size: .; v_call: TRBV2; d_call: .
cdr3_aa: CASSLGGFMNTEAFF; cdr3_nt: TGTGCCAGCAGCCTAGGGGGATTCATGAACACTGAAGCTTTCTTT; j_call: TRBJ1-1; clone_size: .; v_call: TRBV5-5; d_call: .
cdr3_aa: CSIRISGQGYYNEQFF; cdr3_nt: TGCAGCATACGGATCAGTGGACAGGGGTACTACAATGAGCAGTTCTTC; j_call: TRBJ2-1; clone_size: .; v_call: TRBV29-1; d_call: TRBD1
cdr3_aa: CASSSLAGVSTGELFF; cdr3_nt: TGTGCCAGCAGCTCCCTAGCGGGAGTTAGCACCGGGGAGCTGTTTTTT; j_call: TRBJ2-2; clone_size: .; v_call: TRBV7-2; d_call: TRBD2
cdr3_aa: CASSHRDRSGYTF; cdr3_nt: TGTGCCAGCAGCCACCGGGACAGATCTGGCTACACCTTC; j_call: TRBJ1-2; clone_size: .; v_call: TRBV27; d_call: TRBD1
cdr3_aa: CASSLYKQGPNYGYTF; cdr3_nt: TGTGCCAGCAGCTTATATAAACAGGGCCCTAACTATGGCTACACCTTC; j_call: TRBJ1-2; clone_size: once; v_call: TRBV7-2; d_call: .
cdr3_aa: CSASLGRAYGYTF; cdr3_nt: TGCAGTGCTAGTCTCGGCAGGGCCTATGGCTACACCTTC; j_call: TRBJ1-2; clone_size: .; v_call: TRBV20-1; d_call: .
cdr3_aa: CASSQGASSGNTIYF; cdr3_nt: TGTGCCAGCAGCCAAGGGGCCAGTTCTGGAAACACCATATATTTT; j_call: TRBJ1-3; clone_size: .; v_call: TRBV3-1/TRBV3-2; d_call: .
cdr3_aa: CASKGRDNSPLHF; cdr3_nt: TGTGCCAGCAAGGGCAGGGATAATTCACCCCTCCACTTT; j_call: TRBJ1-6; clone_size: .; v_call: TRBV5-6; d_call: .
cdr3_aa: CASSLASPDEQYF; cdr3_nt: TGTGCCAGCAGCTTAGCTTCCCCGGACGAGCAGTACTTC; j_call: TRBJ2-7; clone_size: .; v_call: TRBV7-9; d_call: .
cdr3_aa: CSSSGSGNTDTQYF; cdr3_nt: TGCAGCTCCTCGGGGAGCGGGAACACAGATACGCAGTATTTT; j_call: TRBJ2-3; clone_size: .; v_call: TRBV29-1; d_call: TRBD2
cdr3_aa: CASSQTASNQPQHF; cdr3_nt: TGTGCCAGCAGCCAGACAGCTAGCAATCAGCCCCAGCATTTT; j_call: TRBJ1-5; clone_size: .; v_call: TRBV9; d_call: .
cdr3_aa: CATKPAGGRYEQYF; cdr3_nt: TGTGCCACCAAGCCCGCGGGGGGGCGCTACGAGCAGTACTTC; j_call: TRBJ2-7; clone_size: .; v_call: TRBV6-5; d_call: TRBD2
cdr3_aa: CASSSGQGLTDTQYF; cdr3_nt: TGTGCCAGCAGCTCCGGACAGGGGCTTACAGATACGCAGTATTTT; j_call: TRBJ2-3; clone_size: .; v_call: TRBV5-8; d_call: TRBD1
cdr3_aa: CASSGDIDRARTGELFF; cdr3_nt: TGTGCCAGCAGTGGAGATATTGACAGGGCAAGAACCGGGGAGCTGTTTTTT; j_call: TRBJ2-2; clone_size: .; v_call: TRBV6-1; d_call: TRBD1
cdr3_aa: CASNPTGALRGEQYF; cdr3_nt: TGTGCCAGTAACCCAACAGGTGCCCTCAGAGGCGAGCAGTACTTC; j_call: TRBJ2-7; clone_size: few; v_call: TRBV19; d_call: .
cdr3_aa: CASSLRVRDKPYEQYF; cdr3_nt: TGTGCCAGCAGCTTGCGAGTGCGGGATAAACCCTACGAGCAGTACTTC; j_call: TRBJ2-7; clone_size: .; v_call: TRBV7-9; d_call: .
cdr3_aa: CAWRGDFYEQYF; cdr3_nt: TGTGCCTGGAGGGGGGACTTTTACGAGCAGTACTTC; j_call: TRBJ2-7; clone_size: .; v_call: TRBV30; d_call: .
cdr3_aa: CASSDLTGNSNEQFF; cdr3_nt: TGTGCCAGCAGCGACTTGACTGGAAACTCGAATGAGCAGTTCTTC; j_call: TRBJ2-1; clone_size: .; v_call: TRBV2; d_call: .
cdr3_aa: CASSPKGRGNYGYTF; cdr3_nt: TGTGCCAGCAGCCCAAAGGGGAGGGGTAACTATGGCTACACCTTC; j_call: TRBJ1-2; clone_size: .; v_call: TRBV6-5; d_call: .
cdr3_aa: CASVRDRYTDTQYF; cdr3_nt: TGTGCCAGCGTAAGAGACAGATACACAGATACGCAGTATTTT; j_call: TRBJ2-3; clone_size: .; v_call: TRBV2; d_call: .
cdr3_aa: CASSVTGSGTGELFF; cdr3_nt: TGTGCCAGTAGTGTAACAGGGTCAGGCACCGGGGAGCTGTTTTTT; j_call: TRBJ2-2; clone_size: .; v_call: TRBV19; d_call: .
cdr3_aa: CATSDQTGNSYGDTQYF; cdr3_nt: TGTGCCACCAGTGATCAGACCGGGAATAGTTATGGAGATACGCAGTATTTT; j_call: TRBJ2-3; clone_size: .; v_call: TRBV24-1; d_call: .
cdr3_aa: CASRSGYQETQYF; cdr3_nt: TGTGCCAGCAGATCGGGGTACCAAGAGACCCAGTACTTC; j_call: TRBJ2-5; clone_size: .; v_call: TRBV12-3/TRBV12-4; d_call: .
cdr3_aa: CASSMTGSLPSEQYF; cdr3_nt: TGCGCCAGCAGCATGACAGGGTCCCTTCCATCCGAGCAGTACTTC; j_call: TRBJ2-7; clone_size: .; v_call: TRBV5-1; d_call: TRBD1
cdr3_aa: CASSQDGRTGGEKLFF; cdr3_nt: TGCGCCAGCAGCCAAGATGGTCGGACAGGGGGTGAAAAACTGTTTTTT; j_call: TRBJ1-4; clone_size: .; v_call: TRBV4-3; d_call: TRBD1
cdr3_aa: CASSQFGTGDQPQHF; cdr3_nt: TGTGCCAGCAGCCAGTTCGGGACAGGTGATCAGCCCCAGCATTTT; j_call: TRBJ1-5; clone_size: .; v_call: TRBV4-2; d_call: TRBD1
cdr3_aa: CASSLFYNRGRSNQPQHF; cdr3_nt: TGTGCCAGCAGTTTATTCTACAACAGGGGCCGAAGCAATCAGCCCCAGCATTTT; j_call: TRBJ1-5; clone_size: .; v_call: TRBV28; d_call: TRBD1
cdr3_aa: CASSKRTGARETQYF; cdr3_nt: TGTGCCAGCAGTAAACGGACAGGGGCAAGAGAGACCCAGTACTTC; j_call: TRBJ2-5; clone_size: .; v_call: TRBV27; d_call: TRBD1
cdr3_aa: CASSRQGRNTGELFF; cdr3_nt: TGTGCCAGCAGCCGGCAGGGCAGAAACACCGGGGAGCTGTTTTTT; j_call: TRBJ2-2; clone_size: .; v_call: TRBV7-2; d_call: .
cdr3_aa: CASSGGTVSGNTIYF; cdr3_nt: TGTGCCAGCAGCGGTGGGACAGTTTCTGGAAACACCATATATTTT; j_call: TRBJ1-3; clone_size: few; v_call: TRBV9; d_call: TRBD1
cdr3_aa: CASSFSDRGNQPQHF; cdr3_nt: TGTGCCAGCAGCTTCTCGGACAGGGGCAATCAGCCCCAGCATTTT; j_call: TRBJ1-5; clone_size: .; v_call: TRBV5-6; d_call: TRBD1
cdr3_aa: CASSLLGRADTQYF; cdr3_nt: TGTGCCAGCAGTTTATTAGGGAGGGCTGATACGCAGTATTTT; j_call: TRBJ2-3; clone_size: .; v_call: TRBV28; d_call: TRBD2
cdr3_aa: CASSTDRTYGYTF; cdr3_nt: TGTGCCAGCAGCACGGACAGGACGTATGGCTACACCTTC; j_call: TRBJ1-2; clone_size: .; v_call: TRBV7-2; d_call: TRBD1
cdr3_aa: CASSLKQGTDTQYF; cdr3_nt: TGTGCCAGCAGCTTAAAGCAGGGGACAGATACGCAGTATTTT; j_call: TRBJ2-3; clone_size: .; v_call: TRBV11-2; d_call: .
cdr3_aa: CASGGDRVFQPQHF; cdr3_nt: TGTGCCAGCGGTGGGGACAGGGTGTTTCAGCCCCAGCATTTT; j_call: TRBJ1-5; clone_size: .; v_call: TRBV25-1; d_call: TRBD1
cdr3_aa: CASSQVGGEETQYF; cdr3_nt: TGTGCCAGCAGCCAAGTAGGGGGAGAGGAGACCCAGTACTTC; j_call: TRBJ2-5; clone_size: .; v_call: TRBV3-1/TRBV3-2; d_call: .
cdr3_aa: CASGGPGQGSEQYF; cdr3_nt: TGTGCCAGCGGGGGTCCGGGACAGGGGAGCGAGCAGTACTTC; j_call: TRBJ2-7; clone_size: few; v_call: TRBV6-5; d_call: TRBD1
cdr3_aa: CASSEGTGGYEQYF; cdr3_nt: TGCGCCAGCAGTGAGGGGACAGGGGGCTACGAGCAGTACTTC; j_call: TRBJ2-7; clone_size: .; v_call: TRBV10-1; d_call: TRBD1
cdr3_aa: CASRPGQGNTEAFF; cdr3_nt: TGTGCCAGCAGACCCGGACAGGGAAACACTGAAGCTTTCTTT; j_call: TRBJ1-1; clone_size: .; v_call: TRBV6-5; d_call: TRBD1
cdr3_aa: CASSARTGVGETQYF; cdr3_nt: TGTGCCAGCAGCGCCCGGACCGGGGTAGGGGAGACCCAGTACTTC; j_call: TRBJ2-5; clone_size: .; v_call: TRBV3-1/TRBV3-2; d_call: .
cdr3_aa: CASSQDPTGHNFSNQPQHF; cdr3_nt: TGTGCCAGCAGCCAAGATCCCACGGGACATAACTTTAGCAATCAGCCCCAGCATTTT; j_call: TRBJ1-5; clone_size: .; v_call: TRBV4-2; d_call: .